This T cell receptor beta chain derives from a study of cytomegalovirus exposure and HLA in healthy donors. Study outcomes and limitations: In an earlier analysis, most TCR beta V segments were productive about 87% or about 30% of the time.

Unrecorded immune exposures were likely, despite nominal health at sampling. Only a few counts were recorded for this clone. What it recognizes is unknown. This CDR3 comprises 15 residues. Germline V CDR1 and CDR2: ENHRY, SYGVKD. V was clipped by 3 bases and J by 6 bases, with 18 bases between them. 13 Jbeta primers and 60 Vbeta primers were used for the PCR. Only in-frame clones appear in the TCRdb table, and some are missing; sequencing was by immunoSEQ multiplex PCR. Here the sample spans fewer than 150,000 clones, about four fifths being singletons. Sequencing input: PBMCs. The TCR comes from a woman aged 18-35 years in good health and CMV-seronegative. The chain couples TRBV10-3 to TRBJ2-7; D is perhaps TRBD2 (7 bases). The CDR3 bases are TGTGCCATCAGTGACTCGAGGGCAGGGGAGGGCGAGCAGTACTTC. Translated, it gives CAISDSRAGEGEQYF.